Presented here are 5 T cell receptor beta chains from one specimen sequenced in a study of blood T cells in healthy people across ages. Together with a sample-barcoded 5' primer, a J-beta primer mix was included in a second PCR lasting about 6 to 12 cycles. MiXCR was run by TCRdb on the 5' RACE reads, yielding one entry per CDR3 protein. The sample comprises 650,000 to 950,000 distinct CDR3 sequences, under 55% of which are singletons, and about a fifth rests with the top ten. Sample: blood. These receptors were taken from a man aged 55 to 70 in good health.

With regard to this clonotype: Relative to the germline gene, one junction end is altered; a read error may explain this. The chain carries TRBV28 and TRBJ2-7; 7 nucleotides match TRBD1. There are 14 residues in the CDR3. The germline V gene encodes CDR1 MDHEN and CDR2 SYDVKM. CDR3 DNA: TGTGCCAGCAGTGGGGACAGCCTGAACAATGAGCGGTACTTC. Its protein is CASSGDSLNNERYF.

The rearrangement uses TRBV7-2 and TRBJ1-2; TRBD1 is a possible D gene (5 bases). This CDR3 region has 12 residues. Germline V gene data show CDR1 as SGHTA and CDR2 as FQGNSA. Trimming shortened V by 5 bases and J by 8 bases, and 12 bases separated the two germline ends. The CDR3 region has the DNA TGTGCCAGCAGCCCTCAGGGTACCGGCTACACCTTC. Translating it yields CASSPQGTGYTF.

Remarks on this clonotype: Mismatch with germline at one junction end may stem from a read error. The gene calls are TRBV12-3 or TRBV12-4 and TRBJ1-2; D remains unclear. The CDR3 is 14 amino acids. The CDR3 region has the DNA TGTGCCAGCAGTTTAGGCGGGCTTGGCTATGGCTACATCTTC. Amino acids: CASSLGGLGYGYIF.

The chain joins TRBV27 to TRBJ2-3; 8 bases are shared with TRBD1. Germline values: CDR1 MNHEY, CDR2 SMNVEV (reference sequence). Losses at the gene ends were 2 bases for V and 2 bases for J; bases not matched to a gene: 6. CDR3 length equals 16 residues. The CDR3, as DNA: TGTGCCAGCAGTTTAACAGGGGGTGGGTACACAGATACGCAGTATTTT. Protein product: CASSLTGGGYTDTQYF.

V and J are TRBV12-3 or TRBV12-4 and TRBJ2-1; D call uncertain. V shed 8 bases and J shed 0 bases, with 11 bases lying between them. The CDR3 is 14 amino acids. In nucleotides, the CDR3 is TGTGCCAGCCGCCGGGCGAGCTCCTACAATGAGCAGTTCTTC. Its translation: CASRRASSYNEQFF.